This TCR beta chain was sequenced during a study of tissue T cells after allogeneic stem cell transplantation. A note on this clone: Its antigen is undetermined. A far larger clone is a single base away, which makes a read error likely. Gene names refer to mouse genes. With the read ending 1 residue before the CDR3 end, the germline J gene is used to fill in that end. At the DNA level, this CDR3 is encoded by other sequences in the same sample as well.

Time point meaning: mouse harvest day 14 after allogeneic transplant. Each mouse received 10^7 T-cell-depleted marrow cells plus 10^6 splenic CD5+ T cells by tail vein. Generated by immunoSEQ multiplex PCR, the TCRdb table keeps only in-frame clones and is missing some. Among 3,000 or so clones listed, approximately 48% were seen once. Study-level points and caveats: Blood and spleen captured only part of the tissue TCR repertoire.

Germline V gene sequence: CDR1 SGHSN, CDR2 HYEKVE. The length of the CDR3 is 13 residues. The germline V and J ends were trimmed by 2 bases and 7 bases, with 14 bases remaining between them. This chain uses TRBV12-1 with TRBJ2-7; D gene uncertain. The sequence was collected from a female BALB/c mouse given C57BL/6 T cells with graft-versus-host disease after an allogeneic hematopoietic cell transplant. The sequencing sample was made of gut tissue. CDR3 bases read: TGTGCCAGCTCTCCTAGGGTATTGGGAGAACAGTAC. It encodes CASSPRVLGEQY. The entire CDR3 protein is CASSPRVLGEQYF.